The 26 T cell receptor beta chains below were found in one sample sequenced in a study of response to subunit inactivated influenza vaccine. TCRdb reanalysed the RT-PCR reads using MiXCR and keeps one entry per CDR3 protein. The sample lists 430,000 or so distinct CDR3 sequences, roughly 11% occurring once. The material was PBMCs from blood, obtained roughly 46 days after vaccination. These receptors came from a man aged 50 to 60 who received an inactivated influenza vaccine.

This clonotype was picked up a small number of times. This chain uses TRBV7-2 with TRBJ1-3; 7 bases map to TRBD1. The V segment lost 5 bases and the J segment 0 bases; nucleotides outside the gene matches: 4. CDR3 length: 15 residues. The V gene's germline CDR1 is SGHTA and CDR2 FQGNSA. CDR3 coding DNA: TGTGCCAGCAGCCCCGCAGGGGGCTCTGGAAACACCATATATTTT. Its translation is CASSPAGGSGNTIYF.

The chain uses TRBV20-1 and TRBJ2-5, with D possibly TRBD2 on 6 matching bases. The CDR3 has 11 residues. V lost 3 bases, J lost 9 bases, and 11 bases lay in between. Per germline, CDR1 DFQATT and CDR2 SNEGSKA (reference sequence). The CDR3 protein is CSASPGGAQYF. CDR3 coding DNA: TGCAGTGCTAGCCCAGGAGGGGCCCAGTACTTC.

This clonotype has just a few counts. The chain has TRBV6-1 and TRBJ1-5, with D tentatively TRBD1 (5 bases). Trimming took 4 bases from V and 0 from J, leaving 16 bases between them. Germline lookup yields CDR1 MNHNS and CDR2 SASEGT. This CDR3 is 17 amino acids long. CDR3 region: CASSGAGDWYSNQPQHF. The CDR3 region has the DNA TGTGCCAGCAGTGGAGCGGGGGATTGGTATAGCAATCAGCCCCAGCATTTT.

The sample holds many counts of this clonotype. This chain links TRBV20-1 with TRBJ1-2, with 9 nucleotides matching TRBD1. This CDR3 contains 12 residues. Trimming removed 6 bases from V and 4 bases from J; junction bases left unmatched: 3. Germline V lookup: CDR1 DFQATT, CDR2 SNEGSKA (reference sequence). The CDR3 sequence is CSAKTGGYGYTF. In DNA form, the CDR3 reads TGCAGTGCCAAGACAGGGGGCTATGGCTACACCTTC.

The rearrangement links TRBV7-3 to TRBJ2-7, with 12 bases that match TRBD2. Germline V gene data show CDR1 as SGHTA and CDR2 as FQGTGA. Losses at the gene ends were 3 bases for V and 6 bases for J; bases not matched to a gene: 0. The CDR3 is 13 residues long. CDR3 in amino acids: CASSLTSGSEQYF. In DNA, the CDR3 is TGTGCCAGCAGCTTGACTAGCGGGAGCGAGCAGTACTTC.

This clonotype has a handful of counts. The CDR3 bases are TGCGCCAGCAGCCACGCAATGGGGCCCCGGGGCTATGGCTACACCTTC. It codes for CASSHAMGPRGYGYTF. The genes are TRBV4-3 and TRBJ1-2, with D possibly being TRBD1 (5 bases). This CDR3 comprises 16 residues. Germline CDR1 and CDR2: LGHNA and YSLEER. V was clipped by 3 bases and J by 4 bases, with 18 bases between them.

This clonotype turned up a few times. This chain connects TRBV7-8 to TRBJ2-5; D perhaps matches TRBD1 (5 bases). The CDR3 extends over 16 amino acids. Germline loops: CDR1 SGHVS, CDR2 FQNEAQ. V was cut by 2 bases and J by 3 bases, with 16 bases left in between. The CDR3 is CASSLFRRGGEETQYF. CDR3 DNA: TGTGCCAGCAGCTTATTTCGAAGGGGTGGCGAAGAGACCCAGTACTTC.

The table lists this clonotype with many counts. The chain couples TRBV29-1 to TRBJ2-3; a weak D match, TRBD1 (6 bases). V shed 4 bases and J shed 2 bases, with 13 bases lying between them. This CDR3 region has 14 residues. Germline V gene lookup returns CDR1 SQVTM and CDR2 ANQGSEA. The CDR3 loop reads CSVVPGQITDTQYF. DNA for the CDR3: TGCAGCGTTGTCCCGGGACAAATCACAGATACGCAGTATTTT.

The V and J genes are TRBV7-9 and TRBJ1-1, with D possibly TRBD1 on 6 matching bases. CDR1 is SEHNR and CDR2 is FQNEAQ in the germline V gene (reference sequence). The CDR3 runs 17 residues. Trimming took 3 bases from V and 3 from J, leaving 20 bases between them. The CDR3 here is CASSFSYRVDRDTEAFF. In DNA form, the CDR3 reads TGTGCCAGCAGCTTCAGTTACAGGGTTGATCGGGACACTGAAGCTTTCTTT.

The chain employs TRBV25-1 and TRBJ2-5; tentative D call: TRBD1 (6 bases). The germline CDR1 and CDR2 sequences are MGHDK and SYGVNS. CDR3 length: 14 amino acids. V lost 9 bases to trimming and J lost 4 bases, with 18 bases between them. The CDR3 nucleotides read TGTGCCAGTGGGACGGGGACAAACCGAGAGACCCAGTACTTC. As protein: CASGTGTNRETQYF.

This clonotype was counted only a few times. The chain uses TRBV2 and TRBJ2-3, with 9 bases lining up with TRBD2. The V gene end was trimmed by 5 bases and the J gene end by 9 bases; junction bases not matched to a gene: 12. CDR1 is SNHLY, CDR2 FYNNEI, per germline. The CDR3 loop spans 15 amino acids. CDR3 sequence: CASSNRASGEATQYF. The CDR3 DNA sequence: TGTGCCAGCAGTAATCGGGCTAGCGGGGAGGCGACGCAGTATTTT.

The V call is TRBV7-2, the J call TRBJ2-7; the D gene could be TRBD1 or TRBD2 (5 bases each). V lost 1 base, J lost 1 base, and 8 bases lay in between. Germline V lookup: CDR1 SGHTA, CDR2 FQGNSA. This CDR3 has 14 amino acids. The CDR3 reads CASSLGGMSYEQYF. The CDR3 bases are TGTGCCAGCAGCTTAGGGGGGATGTCCTACGAGCAGTACTTC.

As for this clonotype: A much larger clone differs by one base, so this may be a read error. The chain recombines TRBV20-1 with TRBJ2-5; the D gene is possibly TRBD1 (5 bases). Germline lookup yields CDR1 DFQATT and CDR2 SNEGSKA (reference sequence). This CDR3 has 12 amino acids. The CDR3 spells CSANRGIETQDF. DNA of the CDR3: TGCAGTGCTAATAGGGGCATTGAGACCCAGGACTTC.

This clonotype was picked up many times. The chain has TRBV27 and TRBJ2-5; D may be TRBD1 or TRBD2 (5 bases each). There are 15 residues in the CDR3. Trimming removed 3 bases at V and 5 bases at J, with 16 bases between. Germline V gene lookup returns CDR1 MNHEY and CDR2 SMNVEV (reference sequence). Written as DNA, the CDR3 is TGTGCCAGCAGTTTGAGGGGCGCGCCTTGGGAGACCCAGTACTTC. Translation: CASSLRGAPWETQYF.

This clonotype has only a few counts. CDR3 DNA sequence: TGTGCCAGCAGTAGACTAGCGGCTAGCTTAGAGACCCAGTACTTC. The encoded protein is CASSRLAASLETQYF. This chain joins TRBV12-3 or TRBV12-4 and TRBJ2-5, with TRBD2 matching 9 bases. This CDR3 has 15 residues. Losses at the gene ends were 5 bases for V and 4 bases for J; bases not matched to a gene: 8.

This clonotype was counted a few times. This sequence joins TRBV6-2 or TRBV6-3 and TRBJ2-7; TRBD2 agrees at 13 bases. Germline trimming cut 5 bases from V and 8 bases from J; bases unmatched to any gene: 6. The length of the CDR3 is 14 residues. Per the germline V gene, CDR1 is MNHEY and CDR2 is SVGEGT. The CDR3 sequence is CASSDPGLAGKQYF. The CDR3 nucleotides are TGTGCCAGCAGTGATCCGGGACTAGCGGGAAAGCAGTACTTC.

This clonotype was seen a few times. CDR3 loop: CSARGGWSSGNTIYF. CDR3 DNA: TGCAGTGCTAGAGGGGGGTGGAGCTCTGGAAACACCATATATTTT. The chain combines TRBV20-1 with TRBJ1-3; D is perhaps TRBD1 (5 bases). The germline V and J ends were trimmed by 1 base and 0 bases, with 10 bases remaining between them. This CDR3 has 15 amino acids. Looked up from germline, CDR1 is DFQATT and CDR2 is SNEGSKA (reference sequence).

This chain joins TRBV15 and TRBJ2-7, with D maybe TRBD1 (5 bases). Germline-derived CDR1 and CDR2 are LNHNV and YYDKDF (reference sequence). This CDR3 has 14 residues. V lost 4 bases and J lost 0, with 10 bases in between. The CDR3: CATSTRQISYEQYF. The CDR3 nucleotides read TGTGCCACCAGCACCCGACAGATCTCCTACGAGCAGTACTTC.

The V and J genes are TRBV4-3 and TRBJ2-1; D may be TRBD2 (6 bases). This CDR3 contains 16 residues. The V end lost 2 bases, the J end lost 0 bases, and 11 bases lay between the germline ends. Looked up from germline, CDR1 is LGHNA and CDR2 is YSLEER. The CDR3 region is CASSQLATSSYNEQFF. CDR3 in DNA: TGCGCCAGCAGCCAACTAGCGACGAGCTCCTACAATGAGCAGTTCTTC.

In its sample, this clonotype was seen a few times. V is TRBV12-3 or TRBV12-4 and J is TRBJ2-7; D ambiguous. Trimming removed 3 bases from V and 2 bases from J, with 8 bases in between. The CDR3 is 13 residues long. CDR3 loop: CASSLTDAYEQYF. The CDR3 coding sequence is TGTGCCAGCAGTTTGACGGATGCCTACGAGCAGTACTTC.

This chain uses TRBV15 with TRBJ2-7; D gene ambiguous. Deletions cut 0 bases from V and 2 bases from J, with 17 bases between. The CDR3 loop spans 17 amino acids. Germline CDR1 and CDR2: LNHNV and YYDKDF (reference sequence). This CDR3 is CATSRDGKGPFPYEQYF. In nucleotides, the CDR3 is TGTGCCACCAGCAGAGATGGGAAAGGGCCTTTCCCCTACGAGCAGTACTTC.

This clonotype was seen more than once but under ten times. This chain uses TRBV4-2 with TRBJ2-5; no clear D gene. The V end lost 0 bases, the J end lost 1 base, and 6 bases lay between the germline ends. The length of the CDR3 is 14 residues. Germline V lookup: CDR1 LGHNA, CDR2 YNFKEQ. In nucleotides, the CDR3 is TGTGCCAGCAGCCAAGATATACTCCAAGAGACCCAGTACTTC. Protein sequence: CASSQDILQETQYF.

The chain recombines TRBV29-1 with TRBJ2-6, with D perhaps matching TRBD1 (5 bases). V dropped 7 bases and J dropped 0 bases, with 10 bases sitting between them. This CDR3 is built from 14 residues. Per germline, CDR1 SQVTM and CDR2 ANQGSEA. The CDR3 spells CSAVQGSGANVLTF. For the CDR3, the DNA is TGCAGCGCCGTCCAGGGCTCTGGGGCCAACGTCCTGACTTTC.

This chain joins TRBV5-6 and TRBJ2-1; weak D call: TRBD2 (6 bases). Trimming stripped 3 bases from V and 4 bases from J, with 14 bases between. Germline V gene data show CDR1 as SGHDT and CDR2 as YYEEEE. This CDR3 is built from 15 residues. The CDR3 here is CASSSGWGGYNEQFF. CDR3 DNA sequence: TGTGCCAGCAGCTCGGGGTGGGGAGGTTACAATGAGCAGTTCTTC. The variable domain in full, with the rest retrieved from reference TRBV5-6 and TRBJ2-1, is DAGVTQSPTHLIKTRGQQVTLRCSPKSGHDTVSWYQQALGQGPQFIFQYYEEEERQRGNFPDRFSGHQFPNYSSELNVNALLLGDSALYLCASSSGWGGYNEQFFGPGTRLTVL.

The CDR3 region is CATSDSRTYLTNVLTF. Here the CDR3 DNA reads TGTGCCACCAGTGATTCCCGGACATACCTGACCAACGTCCTGACTTTC. The rearrangement uses TRBV24-1 and TRBJ2-6; maybe TRBD1 (5 bases). Germline V gives CDR1 KGHDR, CDR2 SFDVKD. Trimming shortened V by 2 bases and J by 8 bases, and 15 bases separated the two germline ends. The CDR3 covers 16 residues.

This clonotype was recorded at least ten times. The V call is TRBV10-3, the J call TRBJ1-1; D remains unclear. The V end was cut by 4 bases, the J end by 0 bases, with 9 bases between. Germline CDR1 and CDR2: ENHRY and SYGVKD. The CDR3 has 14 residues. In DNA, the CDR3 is TGTGCCATCAGTGGGCGAGGGATGAACACTGAAGCTTTCTTT. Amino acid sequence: CAISGRGMNTEAFF.